The next 3 T cell receptor beta chains were all read from a single sample in a study of blood T cell repertoires in COVID-19. Only in-frame clones appear in the TCRdb table, and some are missing; sequencing was by immunoSEQ multiplex PCR. This table holds over 300,000 clones, around 89% found once. The sequencing sample was made of PBMCs or T cells enriched from blood (not recorded which). The receptors derive from a woman under 40 with acute COVID-19.

The chain combines TRBV11-2 with TRBJ2-1; 7 bases are shared with TRBD1. J was trimmed by 4 bases and V by 1 base; bases with no gene match: 7. Germline V lookup: CDR1 SGHAT, CDR2 FQNNGV. CDR3 length: 16 amino acids. The CDR3 DNA is TGTGCCAGCAGCTTAGGGCCGGACAGGTCATACAATGAGCAGTTCTTC. Protein: CASSLGPDRSYNEQFF. The full variable domain, in which reference TRBV11-2 and TRBJ2-1 provide the parts outside the CDR3, is EAGVAQSPRYKIIEKRQSVAFWCNPISGHATLYWYQQILGQGPKLLIQFQNNGVVDDSQLPKDRFSAERLKGVDSTLKIQPAKLEDSAVYLCASSLGPDRSYNEQFFGPGTRLTVL.

The genes are TRBV4-1 and TRBJ1-1; the D is unclear. Germline CDR1 and CDR2: MGHRA and YSYEKL. The V end was cut by 0 bases, the J end by 4 bases, with 21 bases between. The CDR3 has 18 amino acids. The CDR3 sequence is CASSQDGIRDLRVTEAFF. CDR3 DNA: TGCGCCAGCAGCCAAGACGGGATTAGGGATCTTCGAGTCACTGAAGCTTTCTTT.

The J gene is TRBJ2-7, the V gene TRBV9; the match to TRBD2 covers 8 bases. CDR1 is SGDLS and CDR2 is YYNGEE in the germline V gene. This CDR3 is built from 16 residues. V lost 0 bases, J lost 2 bases, and 7 bases stayed unmatched. The CDR3 DNA sequence: TGTGCCAGCAGCGTAGGAGGAGCGGGGGCCCCCTACGAGCAGTACTTC. This gives the protein CASSVGGAGAPYEQYF.